This T cell receptor (beta chain) was recovered during a study of neurological immune-mediated disorders. The table lists this clonotype with many counts. The antigen remains undetermined. This CDR3 contains 11 residues. V shed 10 bases, J shed 5 bases, and the junction held 2 bases outside the gene matches. Germline-derived CDR1 and CDR2 are SGHVS and FQNEAQ. Study-wide points: The multiple sclerosis repertoire cluster had no association with any clinical or MRI feature.

TCRdb itself ran the 5' RACE reads through MiXCR, one entry per CDR3 protein. The sample includes 120,000 or so distinct CDR3 sequences, roughly 3.2% of them seen just once. The sample consisted of PBMCs. The source of this sequence is a woman in her 30s with multiple sclerosis. The chain couples TRBV7-8 to TRBJ2-5; TRBD1 agrees at 9 bases. The CDR3 DNA sequence: TGTGCCACCGACAGGGGGGAGACCCAGTACTTC. Protein sequence: CATDRGETQYF. The whole variable domain, remainder taken from reference TRBV7-8 and TRBJ2-5, is GAGVSQSPRYKVAKRGQDVALRCDPISGHVSLFWYQQALGQGPEFLTYFQNEAQLDKSGLPSDRFFAERPEGSVSTLKIQRTQQEDSAVYLCATDRGETQYFGPGTRLLVL.